The entry that follows covers one T cell receptor (beta chain) sequence. Antigen: not known. This sample stems from a study of blood T cells in healthy people across ages. Peripheral blood, roughly 9.3 milliliters per donor, was collected. The length of the CDR3 is 12 residues. Germline CDR1 reads SGHRS; CDR2 reads YFSETQ. With 4 bases clipped from V and 8 bases from J, the junction kept 5 bases outside the gene matches. General study points: While age rose, TCR beta diversity per million T cells dropped in a roughly linear way. Because donor CMV status was unknown, expanded clonotype changes were possibly confounded.

Alongside a J-beta primer mix, a sample-barcoded 5' primer served in a second PCR lasting roughly 7 to 11 cycles. TCRdb itself ran the 5' RACE reads through MiXCR, one entry per CDR3 protein. The table has 800,000 to 950,000 distinct CDR3 sequences, about 29% seen once. These data were also filed under a second study, of T cells of mothers and their children. That investigation notes: Detection of persistent microchimeric T cell clones did not occur.

This chain links TRBV5-1 with TRBJ1-1; 7 bases agree with TRBD1. The sequenced sample was blood. The receptor comes from a woman aged 40-49 years in good health. The CDR3 protein is CASSKGQVEAFF. As DNA, the CDR3 is TGCGCCAGCAGCAAAGGACAGGTCGAAGCTTTCTTT.